This T cell receptor beta chain was recovered during a study of blood T cells in healthy people across ages (dated by TCRdb to the mid-2010s). With regard to the full study: Template switching captured roughly one uniquely barcoded TCR beta cDNA molecule per two T cells in model experiments. Using the same blood draw, the study looked at two additional independent replicas of 1 million unique cDNA reads for two donors, one aged 18 to 30 and the other aged 80 or older. Using deep sequencing normalized with unique cDNA molecular identifiers, the study measured how TCR beta repertoire diversity changes with age. To avoid experimental bias, donors of different ages were distributed randomly across sequencing lanes. The donors were split into four age groups: young (average 16 years), middle-aged (roughly 40), aged (62) and long-lived (approximately 80).

Receptor amplification or capture employed 5' RACE. Sequencer: Illumina HiSeq 2500. A second roughly 6 to 12 cycle PCR used a sample-barcoded 5' primer and a J-beta primer mix. Each TCR beta cDNA molecule received a unique molecular identifier from a template-switch 5' adaptor carrying 12 random nucleotides. At least 3 million CDR3-containing paired-end reads were obtained from each sample. First-strand cDNA was synthesized from all RNA with the Mint cDNA synthesis kit, primed by a TRBC-specific oligonucleotide. All cDNA was treated with uracil-DNA glycosylase and then went through a first 18-cycle PCR with the universal primers M1SS and BC2_uni_R. Turning to the authors' computational methods: Normalization of each sample was performed by random selection of 1 million high-quality reads, each carrying a distinct molecular identifier. Instead of being binned into consensus sequences, reads with shared molecular identifiers were discarded. MiTCR, with a Q25 quality threshold and the strictest error-elimination algorithm, was used for CDR3 identification, clonotype clustering and error correction. A nonparametric unseen species model with Euler transformation was used to estimate a lower bound on total TCR beta diversity. TCRdb passed the public sequencing reads through fastp at Q25 and MiXCR, retaining productive beta sequences. Under each unique CDR3 protein, matching rows form one entry showing the most common genes and DNA. These V and J calls rely on TCRdb rather than the paper's analysis. The sample records about 1.1 million distinct CDR3 sequences, more than 30% of which are singletons. Around 14% of the sample belongs to the ten largest clones.

V loses 7 bases at its end and J loses 8 bases; junction bases beyond the gene matches: 4. The CDR3 starts with the cysteine, ends with the phenylalanine, and has 14 residues. Only the CDR3 portion is preserved as DNA: 42 bases, with reading frame beginning at the first base. According to the germline V gene, CDR1 reads SNHLY and CDR2 reads FYNNEI. Notes on this clonotype: The antigen it recognizes is unknown. No much larger clone is present one base from it, and per-base qualities are unavailable.

The investigation overall reported the following: Estimates of total diversity based on one million sequenced T cells were regarded as lower bounds and as underestimates. The long-lived group showed more naive CD4+ T cells, fewer expanded clones and increased TCR diversity than the aged group, suggesting age selection. Because profiling used bulk unsorted PBMCs, naive and antigen-experienced compartments could not be compared conclusively. Because donor CMV infection status was unknown, age-related changes in expanded clonotypes were potentially confounded. A strong correlation was found between observed TCR beta diversity and the percentage of naive T cells measured by flow cytometry. As age increased, observed TCR beta diversity per million T cells dropped in a roughly linear way, and a significant reduction was already evident by age 40.

Systemically healthy Caucasian individuals from Russia, 39 in total and aged roughly 6 to 95 years, were included as donors. Each donor gave about 10 milliliters of peripheral blood, drawn into EDTA-treated Vacutainer tubes. PBMCs were isolated by Ficoll-Paque density-gradient centrifugation, with at least 6 million obtained per sample. Trizol reagent was used to extract total RNA from the PBMCs, yielding at least 6 micrograms per sample. For every donor, an aliquot of PBMCs went through flow cytometry to measure the percentages of naive CD45RAhigh/CD27high T cells. The V and J segments used are TRBV2 and TRBJ2-4; TRBD2 matches 14 bases in the middle. This clonotype was obtained from a young man in good health. The sample was blood. The bases are TGTGCCAGCAAAGGGACTAGCGGGGGAGACATTCAGTACTTC. This gives the protein CASKGTSGGDIQYF.